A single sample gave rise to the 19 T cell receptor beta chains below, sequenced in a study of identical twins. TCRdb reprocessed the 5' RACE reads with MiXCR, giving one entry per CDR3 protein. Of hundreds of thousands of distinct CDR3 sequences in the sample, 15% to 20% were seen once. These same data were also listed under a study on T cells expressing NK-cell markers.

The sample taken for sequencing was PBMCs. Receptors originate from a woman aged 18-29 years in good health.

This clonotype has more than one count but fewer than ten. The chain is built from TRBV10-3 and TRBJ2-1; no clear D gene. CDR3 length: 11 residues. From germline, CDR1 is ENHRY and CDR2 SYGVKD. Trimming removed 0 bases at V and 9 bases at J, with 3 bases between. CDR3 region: CAISESSEQFF. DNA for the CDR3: TGTGCCATCAGTGAGTCCAGTGAGCAGTTCTTC.

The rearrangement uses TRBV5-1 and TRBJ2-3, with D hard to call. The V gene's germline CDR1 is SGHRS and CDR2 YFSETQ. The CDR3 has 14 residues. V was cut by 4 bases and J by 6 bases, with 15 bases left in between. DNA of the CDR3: TGCGCCAGCAGCACCGGCCAACCCGGGGATACGCAGTATTTT. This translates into CASSTGQPGDTQYF.

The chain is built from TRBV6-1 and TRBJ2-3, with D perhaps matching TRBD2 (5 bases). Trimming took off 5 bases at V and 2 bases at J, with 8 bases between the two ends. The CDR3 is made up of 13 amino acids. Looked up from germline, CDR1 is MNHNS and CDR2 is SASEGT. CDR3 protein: CASSRTHTDTQYF. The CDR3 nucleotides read TGTGCCAGCAGTCGGACTCACACAGATACGCAGTATTTT.

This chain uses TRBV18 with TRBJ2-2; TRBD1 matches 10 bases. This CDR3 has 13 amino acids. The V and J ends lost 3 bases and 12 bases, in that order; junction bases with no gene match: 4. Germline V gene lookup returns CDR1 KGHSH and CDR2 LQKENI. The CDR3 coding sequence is TGTGCCAGCTCACCGACAGGGGGCGCAAAGCTGTTTTTT. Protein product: CASSPTGGAKLFF.

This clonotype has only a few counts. The CDR3 DNA reads TGCAGTGCTAGAGAGAATGGGGGGCCCCCTCGTGCGTTCTTC. It is translated as CSARENGGPPRAFF. V gene TRBV20-1 combines with J gene TRBJ2-1; D is tentatively TRBD1 or TRBD2 (6 bases each). Per germline, CDR1 DFQATT and CDR2 SNEGSKA (reference sequence). Trimming shortened V by 0 bases and J by 15 bases, and 21 bases separated the two germline ends. The CDR3 is made up of 14 amino acids.

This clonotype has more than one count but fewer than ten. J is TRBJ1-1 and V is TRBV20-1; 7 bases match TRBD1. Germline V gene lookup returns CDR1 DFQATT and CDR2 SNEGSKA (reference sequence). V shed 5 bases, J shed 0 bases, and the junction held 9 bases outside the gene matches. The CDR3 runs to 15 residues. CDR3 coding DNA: TGCAGTGCTGGAACGGTCGGGACAGTGAACACTGAAGCTTTCTTT. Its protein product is CSAGTVGTVNTEAFF.

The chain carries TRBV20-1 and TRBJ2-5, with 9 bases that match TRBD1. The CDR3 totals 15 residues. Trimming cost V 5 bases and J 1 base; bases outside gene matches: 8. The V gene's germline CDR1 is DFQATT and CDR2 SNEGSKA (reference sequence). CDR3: CSARTGTGPQETQYF. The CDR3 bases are TGCAGTGCTCGGACCGGGACAGGGCCCCAAGAGACCCAGTACTTC.

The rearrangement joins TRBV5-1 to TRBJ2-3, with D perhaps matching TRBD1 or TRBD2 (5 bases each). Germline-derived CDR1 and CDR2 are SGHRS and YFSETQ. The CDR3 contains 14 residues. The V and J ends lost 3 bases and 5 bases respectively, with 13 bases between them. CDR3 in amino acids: CASSSLRDVDTQYF. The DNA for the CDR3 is TGCGCCAGCAGCTCTCTTCGGGACGTAGATACGCAGTATTTT.

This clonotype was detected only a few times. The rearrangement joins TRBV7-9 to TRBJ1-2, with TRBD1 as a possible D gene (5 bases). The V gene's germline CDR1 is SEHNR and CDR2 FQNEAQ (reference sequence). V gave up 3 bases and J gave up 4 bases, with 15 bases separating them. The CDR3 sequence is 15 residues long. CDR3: CASSFEDSFRYGYTF. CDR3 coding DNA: TGTGCCAGCAGCTTTGAAGACAGTTTCCGCTATGGCTACACCTTC.

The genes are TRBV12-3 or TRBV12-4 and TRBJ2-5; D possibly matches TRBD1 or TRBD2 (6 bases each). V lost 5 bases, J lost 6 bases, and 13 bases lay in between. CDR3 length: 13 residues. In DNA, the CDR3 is TGTGCCAGCAGTCGGGGGCCGCTGAAGACCCAGTACTTC. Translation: CASSRGPLKTQYF.

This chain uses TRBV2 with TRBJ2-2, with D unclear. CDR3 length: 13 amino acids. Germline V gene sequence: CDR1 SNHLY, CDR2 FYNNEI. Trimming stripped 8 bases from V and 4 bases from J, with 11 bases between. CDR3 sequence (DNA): TGTGCCAGCGGGGTATCGGTCACCGGGGAGCTGTTTTTT. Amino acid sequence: CASGVSVTGELFF.

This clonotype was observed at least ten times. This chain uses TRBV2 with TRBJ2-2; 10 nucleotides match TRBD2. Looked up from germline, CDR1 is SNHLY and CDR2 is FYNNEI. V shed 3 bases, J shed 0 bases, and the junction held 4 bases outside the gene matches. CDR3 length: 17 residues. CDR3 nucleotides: TGTGCCAGCAGTGACAAGCGGGGGGGCGCGAACACCGGGGAGCTGTTTTTT. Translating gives CASSDKRGGANTGELFF.

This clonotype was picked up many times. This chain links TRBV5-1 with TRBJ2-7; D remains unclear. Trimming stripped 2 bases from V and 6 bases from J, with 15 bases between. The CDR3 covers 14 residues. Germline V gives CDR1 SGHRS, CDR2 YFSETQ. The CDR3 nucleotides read TGCGCCAGCAGCTTTGGGCAGTTGCTCAGCGAGCAGTACTTC. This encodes CASSFGQLLSEQYF.

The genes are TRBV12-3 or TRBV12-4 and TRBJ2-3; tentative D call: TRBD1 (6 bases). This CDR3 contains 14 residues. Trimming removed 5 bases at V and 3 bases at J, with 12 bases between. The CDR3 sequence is CASSPTTGTDTQYF. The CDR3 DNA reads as TGTGCCAGCAGTCCGACCACAGGGACAGATACGCAGTATTTT.

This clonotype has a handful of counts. CDR3 residues: CASSFGTATNYGYTF. Written as DNA, the CDR3 is TGTGCCAGCAGTTTTGGAACAGCGACTAACTATGGCTACACCTTC. The J gene is TRBJ1-2, the V gene TRBV12-3 or TRBV12-4, with no clear D. The CDR3 is 15 residues long. Trimming stripped 3 bases from V and 0 bases from J, with 11 bases between.

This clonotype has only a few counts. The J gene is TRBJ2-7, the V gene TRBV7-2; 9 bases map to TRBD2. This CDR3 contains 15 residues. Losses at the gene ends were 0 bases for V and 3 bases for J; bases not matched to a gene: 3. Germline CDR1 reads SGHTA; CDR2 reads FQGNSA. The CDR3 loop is CASSLASSGSYEQYF. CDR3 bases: TGTGCCAGCAGCTTAGCGAGTAGCGGGAGCTACGAGCAGTACTTC.

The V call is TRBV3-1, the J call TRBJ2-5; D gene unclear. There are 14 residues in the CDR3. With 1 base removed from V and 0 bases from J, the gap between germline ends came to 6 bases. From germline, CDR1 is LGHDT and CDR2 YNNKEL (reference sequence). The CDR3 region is CASSQVRDQETQYF. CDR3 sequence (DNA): TGTGCCAGCAGCCAAGTAAGGGACCAAGAGACCCAGTACTTC.

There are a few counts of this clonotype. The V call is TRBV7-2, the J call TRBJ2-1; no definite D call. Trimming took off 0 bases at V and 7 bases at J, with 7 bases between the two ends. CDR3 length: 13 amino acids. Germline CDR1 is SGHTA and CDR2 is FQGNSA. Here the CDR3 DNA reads TGTGCCAGCAGCTTAGCGGCCAGAAATGAGCAGTTCTTC. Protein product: CASSLAARNEQFF. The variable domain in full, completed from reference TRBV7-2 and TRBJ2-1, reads GAGVSQSPSNKVTEKGKDVELRCDPISGHTALYWYRQSLGQGLEFLIYFQGNSAPDKSGLPSDRFSAERTGGSVSTLTIQRTQQEDSAVYLCASSLAARNEQFFGPGTRLTVL.

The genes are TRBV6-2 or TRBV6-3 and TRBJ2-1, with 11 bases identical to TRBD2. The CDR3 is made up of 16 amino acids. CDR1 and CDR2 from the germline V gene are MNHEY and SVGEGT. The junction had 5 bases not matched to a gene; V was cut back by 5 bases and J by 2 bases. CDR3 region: CASSTLAGGPYNEQFF. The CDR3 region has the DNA TGTGCCAGCAGTACTTTAGCGGGAGGGCCCTACAATGAGCAGTTCTTC.